Listed here are 31 T cell receptor beta chains from one sample, sequenced in a study of T cell responses to AZD1222 COVID-19 vaccine. This table comes from immunoSEQ multiplex PCR, and its TCRdb copy is limited to in-frame clones, with some not included. The sample yields about 83,000 clones, over 80% seen once. The specimen was peripheral blood, collected on day 0 of MenACWY control vaccination. The receptor source for this set is an adult in good health.

The CDR3: CASDISGSSYNEQFF. The CDR3 DNA reads TGTGCCAGCGATATCAGCGGGAGCTCCTACAATGAGCAGTTCTTC. This chain links TRBV7-9 with TRBJ2-1; 8 bases are a match to TRBD2. J was trimmed by 0 bases and V by 8 bases; bases with no gene match: 6. This CDR3 has 15 amino acids. The germline CDR1 and CDR2 sequences are SEHNR and FQNEAQ (reference sequence).

The chain employs TRBV7-9 and TRBJ2-7; D possibly corresponds to TRBD2 (7 bases). Trimming took off 5 bases at V and 2 bases at J, with 16 bases between the two ends. Per germline, CDR1 SEHNR and CDR2 FQNEAQ (reference sequence). The CDR3 extends over 15 amino acids. DNA of the CDR3: TGTGCCAGCAGCCCCCGCGGGGGCAGGGCCTACGAGCAGTACTTC. This translates into CASSPRGGRAYEQYF.

The genes are TRBV18 and TRBJ2-1, with TRBD2 identical over 10 bases. Germline trimming cut 3 bases from V and 5 bases from J; bases unmatched to any gene: 1. There are 14 residues in the CDR3. Germline-derived CDR1 and CDR2 are KGHSH and LQKENI. For the CDR3, the DNA is TGTGCCAGCTCACCTGGACTAGCGGACAATGAGCAGTTCTTC. Translating it yields CASSPGLADNEQFF.

Concerning this clone: This sample also contains other DNA sequences that code for the same CDR3. V is TRBV20-1 and J is TRBJ1-3; D gene uncertain. CDR3 length equals 11 residues. The germline V gene encodes CDR1 DFQATT and CDR2 SNEGSKA (reference sequence). Trimming removed 6 bases from V and 4 bases from J, with 7 bases in between. CDR3 sequence: CSAKQGNTIYF. The DNA for the CDR3 is TGCAGTGCGAAACAGGGAAACACCATATATTTT.

The chain employs TRBV5-4 and TRBJ1-2; D is uncertain. The CDR3 totals 14 residues. CDR1 and CDR2 (germline): SGHNT, YYREEE (reference sequence). Trimming stripped 2 bases from V and 4 bases from J, with 12 bases between. CDR3 sequence: CASSLGRRAYGYTF. The CDR3 DNA reads as TGTGCCAGCAGCTTAGGACGTAGAGCCTATGGCTACACCTTC.

This clone came up once. This chain connects TRBV6-5 to TRBJ1-2; D is ambiguous. Deletions cut 6 bases from V and 2 bases from J, with 7 bases between. Germline assignment: CDR1 MNHEY and CDR2 SVGAGI. CDR3 length: 12 residues. The CDR3 region has the DNA TGTGCCAGCAGAGATTCCAACTATGGCTACACCTTC. This codes for CASRDSNYGYTF.

The chain carries TRBV10-3 and TRBJ1-3; perhaps TRBD1 as D (6 bases). CDR1 is ENHRY and CDR2 is SYGVKD in the germline V gene. This CDR3 region has 14 residues. The V end was cut by 2 bases, the J end by 3 bases, with 8 bases between. The CDR3, as DNA: TGTGCCATCAGTGAGCCAGGGGTTGGAAACACCATATATTTT. This gives the protein CAISEPGVGNTIYF.

V usage is TRBV18 and J usage is TRBJ1-1; D gene ambiguous. In germline, CDR1 is KGHSH, CDR2 LQKENI. The CDR3 length is 14 residues. V lost 4 bases and J 3 bases, leaving 12 bases between the germline ends. CDR3 amino acids: CASSRGRADTEAFF. The CDR3 DNA reads as TGTGCCAGCTCACGAGGGAGGGCGGACACTGAAGCTTTCTTT.

This clone was seen a single time. The genes are TRBV30 and TRBJ1-1; TRBD1 might be the D (6 bases). Germline loops: CDR1 GTSNPN, CDR2 SVGIG (reference sequence). The CDR3 has 16 amino acids. Trimming pared 3 bases from V and 0 bases from J, leaving 17 bases between. In DNA form, the CDR3 reads TGTGCCTGGAGGGTTTATGGACAGAGAATGAACACTGAAGCTTTCTTT. Translated, it gives CAWRVYGQRMNTEAFF.

The J gene is TRBJ2-5, the V gene TRBV4-2; tentatively, D is TRBD2 (6 bases). With 4 bases removed from V and 2 bases from J, the gap between germline ends came to 14 bases. Germline V gives CDR1 LGHNA, CDR2 YNFKEQ. This CDR3 is 15 amino acids long. The CDR3 here is CASSPTWDSQETQYF. In nucleotides, the CDR3 is TGTGCCAGCAGCCCAACGTGGGACTCGCAAGAGACCCAGTACTTC.

The V call is TRBV12-3 or TRBV12-4, the J call TRBJ1-1, with 7 bases fitting TRBD1. This CDR3 contains 13 residues. Trimming took 6 bases from V and 4 from J; bases not matched to a gene: 5. CDR3 region: CASSSHRGTEAFF. The CDR3 nucleotides read TGTGCCAGCAGCTCGCACAGGGGCACTGAAGCTTTCTTT.

The CDR3 here is CASSRTGANEKLFF. The CDR3 DNA follows: TGTGCCAGCAGCAGAACAGGAGCTAATGAAAAACTGTTTTTT. The chain combines TRBV28 with TRBJ1-4, with a tentative D call TRBD1 (5 bases). Trimming left V 6 bases short and J 3 bases short, with 11 bases between. CDR1 MDHEN and CDR2 SYDVKM come from the germline V gene. This CDR3 is built from 14 residues.

This rearrangement joins TRBV7-9 to TRBJ2-1, with D unclear. The CDR3 is made up of 12 amino acids. Germline V lookup: CDR1 SEHNR, CDR2 FQNEAQ (reference sequence). V was shortened by 5 bases and J by 8 bases, with 10 bases between the two germline ends. The CDR3 region is CASSTKEHEQFF. CDR3 DNA: TGTGCCAGCAGCACAAAGGAGCATGAGCAGTTCTTC. Complete variable domain (other parts from reference TRBV7-9 and TRBJ2-1): DTGVSQNPRHKITKRGQNVTFRCDPISEHNRLYWYRQTLGQGPEFLTYFQNEAQLEKSRLLSDRFSAERPKGSFSTLEIQRTEQGDSAMYLCASSTKEHEQFFGPGTRLTVL.

The rearrangement uses TRBV6-5 and TRBJ1-5; no clear D gene. The V end was cut by 0 bases, the J end by 6 bases, with 12 bases between. The CDR3 is 15 amino acids. From germline, CDR1 is MNHEY and CDR2 SVGAGI. The CDR3 loop is CASSYSGLTAQPQHF. The CDR3 nucleotides are TGTGCCAGCAGTTACTCGGGCCTAACGGCTCAGCCCCAGCATTTT.

The gene calls are TRBV6-5 and TRBJ1-5, with D unresolved. The CDR3 runs 14 residues. Germline-derived CDR1 and CDR2 are MNHEY and SVGAGI. V shed 8 bases and J shed 2 bases, with 13 bases lying between them. CDR3 loop: CASQTLEGNQPQHF. DNA of the CDR3: TGTGCCAGCCAGACTCTCGAGGGCAATCAGCCCCAGCATTTT.

The chain employs TRBV30 and TRBJ2-7; the match to TRBD1 covers 12 bases. CDR3 length: 15 amino acids. J was trimmed by 4 bases and V by 4 bases; bases with no gene match: 8. Germline V lookup: CDR1 GTSNPN, CDR2 SVGIG (reference sequence). The CDR3 DNA sequence: TGTGCCTGGAAAACCGGGACAGGGGGCAGGTACGAGCAGTACTTC. Its translation is CAWKTGTGGRYEQYF.

CDR3 sequence reads: CASSQSRTNYEQYF. The CDR3, as DNA: TGTGCCAGCTCGCAAAGCCGAACGAACTACGAGCAGTACTTC. V and J are TRBV18 and TRBJ2-7, with no clear D. The length of the CDR3 is 14 residues. Germline CDR1 is KGHSH and CDR2 is LQKENI. Trimming stripped 6 bases from V and 3 bases from J, with 15 bases between.

The V gene is TRBV6-2 or TRBV6-3, the J gene TRBJ2-5, with 7 bases fitting TRBD1. This CDR3 spans 15 amino acids. Losses at the gene ends were 5 bases for V and 2 bases for J; bases not matched to a gene: 8. Germline V gives CDR1 MNHEY, CDR2 SVGEGT. The CDR3 reads CASSPGGVRQETQYF. The DNA for the CDR3 is TGTGCCAGCAGTCCAGGGGGAGTAAGGCAAGAGACCCAGTACTTC.

The chain links TRBV6-5 to TRBJ2-1; D is ambiguous. The germline V gene encodes CDR1 MNHEY and CDR2 SVGAGI. V lost 0 bases and J lost 6, with 3 bases in between. This CDR3 has 12 amino acids. The CDR3 sequence is CASSYSINEQFF. The CDR3 DNA follows: TGTGCCAGCAGTTACTCAATCAATGAGCAGTTCTTC.

The chain joins TRBV15 to TRBJ1-1; D unresolved. CDR1 and CDR2 from the germline V gene are LNHNV and YYDKDF (reference sequence). The CDR3 runs 15 residues. Trimming cost V 0 bases and J 4 bases, with 12 bases left between them. This chain's CDR3 is CATSRDLGSVTEAFF. The CDR3 nucleotides are TGTGCCACCAGCAGAGATTTAGGCAGCGTCACTGAAGCTTTCTTT.

This rearrangement joins TRBV11-2 to TRBJ1-2, with D tentatively TRBD1 (6 bases). The V gene lost 1 base and the J gene lost 2 bases, with 8 bases spanning the gap. Germline V CDR1 and CDR2: SGHAT, FQNNGV. The CDR3 spans 14 residues. In DNA, the CDR3 is TGTGCCAGCAGCTTAGGGGGGCGAAACTATGGCTACACCTTC. Translated, it gives CASSLGGRNYGYTF.

The genes are TRBV9 and TRBJ2-5; D remains unclear. With 7 bases removed from V and 4 bases from J, the gap between germline ends came to 14 bases. The length of the CDR3 is 13 residues. Germline CDR1 reads SGDLS; CDR2 reads YYNGEE. The CDR3 loop reads CASSASARETQYF. DNA of the CDR3: TGTGCCAGCTCCGCGAGCGCGCGAGAGACCCAGTACTTC.

V gene TRBV10-3 combines with J gene TRBJ2-1; 10 bases are a match to TRBD1. The germline V gene has CDR1 ENHRY and CDR2 SYGVKD. CDR3 size: 15 residues. V was pared by 3 bases and J by 6 bases, with 5 bases of the junction left unmatched. CDR3 in amino acids: CAISDRQGAVNEQFF. DNA for the CDR3: TGTGCCATCAGTGACCGACAGGGGGCTGTCAATGAGCAGTTCTTC.

V is TRBV5-1 and J is TRBJ1-2; possible D gene TRBD1, 5 bases. Trimming took 2 bases from V and 4 from J, leaving 18 bases between them. CDR3 length equals 16 residues. Germline V gene data show CDR1 as SGHRS and CDR2 as YFSETQ. The CDR3 DNA reads as TGCGCCAGCAGCTTAACGGGGGATCCTCTTGTCTATGGCTACACCTTC. Amino acids: CASSLTGDPLVYGYTF.

V is TRBV7-2 and J is TRBJ2-7; maybe TRBD2 (5 bases). V was pared by 3 bases and J by 4 bases, with 10 bases between. CDR3 length: 13 amino acids. Germline V gene sequence: CDR1 SGHTA, CDR2 FQGNSA. CDR3 in amino acids: CASSFSSWYEQYF. The CDR3, as DNA: TGTGCCAGCAGCTTTTCTAGCTGGTACGAGCAGTACTTC.

The rearrangement joins TRBV9 to TRBJ2-2; 7 bases fit TRBD2. Germline values: CDR1 SGDLS, CDR2 YYNGEE. V dropped 2 bases and J dropped 0; count of bases not matched to a gene: 1. This CDR3 has 15 amino acids. The DNA of the CDR3 is TGTGCCAGCAGCGTGACTAGCACGAACACCGGGGAGCTGTTTTTT. Amino acids: CASSVTSTNTGELFF.

The V gene is TRBV7-9, the J gene TRBJ2-7, with no clear D. The germline V gene has CDR1 SEHNR and CDR2 FQNEAQ (reference sequence). The CDR3 has 13 amino acids. V was shortened by 3 bases and J by 2 bases, with 8 bases between the two germline ends. The CDR3 DNA sequence: TGTGCCAGCAGCTTTGGCAGCGCCTACGAGCAGTACTTC. This encodes CASSFGSAYEQYF.

The CDR3 protein is CASGLHRGFYEQYF. CDR3 in DNA: TGTGCCAGCGGCTTACACAGGGGATTCTACGAGCAGTACTTC. The chain combines TRBV28 with TRBJ2-7; the match to TRBD1 covers 7 bases. The CDR3 has 14 amino acids. The germline CDR1 and CDR2 sequences are MDHEN and SYDVKM. V shed 8 bases, J shed 3 bases, and the junction held 10 bases outside the gene matches.

This chain connects TRBV5-6 to TRBJ2-7; 13 nucleotides agree with TRBD2. The V segment lost 10 bases and the J segment 6 bases; nucleotides outside the gene matches: 13. This CDR3 comprises 15 residues. CDR1 and CDR2 from the germline V gene are SGHDT and YYEEEE. Here the CDR3 DNA reads TGTGCCGGATCGGCCGGGACTAGCGGGACTGGCGAGCAGTACTTC. Residues: CAGSAGTSGTGEQYF.

The rearrangement links TRBV14 to TRBJ1-4; D unresolved. V was pared by 4 bases and J by 0 bases, with 9 bases between. Germline V gene lookup returns CDR1 SGHDN and CDR2 FVKESK. The CDR3 covers 15 residues. The CDR3 DNA sequence: TGTGCCAGCAGCCTAAAACGGCCAACTAATGAAAAACTGTTTTTT. As protein: CASSLKRPTNEKLFF.

The gene calls are TRBV5-4 and TRBJ1-1; D gene ambiguous. This CDR3 comprises 12 residues. Germline lookup yields CDR1 SGHNT and CDR2 YYREEE (reference sequence). The germline V and J ends were trimmed by 6 bases and 6 bases, with 12 bases remaining between them. The CDR3 DNA is TGTGCCAGCAACTTACTGGGGTCTGAAGCTTTCTTT. Its translation is CASNLLGSEAFF.